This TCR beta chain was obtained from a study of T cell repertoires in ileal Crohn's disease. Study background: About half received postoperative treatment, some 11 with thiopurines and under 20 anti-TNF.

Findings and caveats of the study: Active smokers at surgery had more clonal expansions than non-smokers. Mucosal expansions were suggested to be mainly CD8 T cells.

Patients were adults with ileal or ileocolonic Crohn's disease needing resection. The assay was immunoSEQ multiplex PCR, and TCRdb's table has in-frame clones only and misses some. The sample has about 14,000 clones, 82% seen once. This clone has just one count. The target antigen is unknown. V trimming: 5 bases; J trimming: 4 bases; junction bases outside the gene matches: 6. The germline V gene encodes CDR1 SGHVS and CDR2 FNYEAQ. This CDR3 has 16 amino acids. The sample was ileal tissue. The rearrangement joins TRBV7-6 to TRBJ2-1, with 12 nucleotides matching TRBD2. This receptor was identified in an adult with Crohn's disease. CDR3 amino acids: CASSPTSGGRYNEQFF. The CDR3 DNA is TGTGCCAGCAGCCCGACTAGCGGGGGCCGTTACAATGAGCAGTTCTTC.